The TCR beta chain under discussion was sequenced for a study of blood T cell repertoires in COVID-19. The CDR3 is 14 amino acids. V gave up 6 bases and J gave up 0 bases, with 11 bases separating them. Germline values: CDR1 MNHEY, CDR2 SVGAGI. Repertoires were generated with immunoSEQ multiplex PCR, while TCRdb's copy carries only in-frame clones and drops some. The sample has under 250,000 clones, 80% to 95% seen once. The Seattle site enrolled patients during active infection and followed them longitudinally. Sequenced: peripheral blood. The V gene is TRBV6-5, the J gene TRBJ1-1; D is undetermined. The sequence was obtained from a man between 60 and 75 years old with COVID-19, enrolled during active disease. The CDR3 spells CASRSQVMNTEAFF. DNA for the CDR3: TGTGCCAGCAGGTCACAAGTTATGAACACTGAAGCTTTCTTT.